This T cell receptor (beta chain) was documented in a study of T cell responses to AZD1222 COVID-19 vaccine (dated by TCRdb to the early 2020s). The study in broad terms: AZD1222 recipients given second doses at about 4 weeks or at about 12 weeks were pooled, since spike-specific TCR depth and breadth were not found to differ between the two schedules. TCR sequencing was performed for 230 to 250 trial participants, of whom about 200 were given two doses of AZD1222 and some 26 were given two doses of MenACWY control vaccine. Trial participants were enrolled by age into 18-55, 56-69 and 70-plus year subgroups, with roughly 150, 30 and 60 TCR-sequenced participants respectively. Beyond this particular receptor, the publication reports: Reportedly, close to half of the unique spike-specific TCRs recognized epitopes lying outside the regions that are mutated in the B.1.351 and B.1.1.7 variants. After two AZD1222 doses, spike-specific TCR breadth and depth were significantly higher than at day 0 and than in MenACWY recipients. Because no day 14 peak-response samples were available, repertoires were characterized only after the peak T cell response. Only 5 to 7 AZD1222 recipients were SARS-CoV-2 seropositive at baseline, limiting conclusions about previously exposed vaccinees. In the small 56-69-year group, the increase in depth fell short of significance, most likely because of low power. Participants were mostly white British, with more females than males. The authors suggested clonal diversity may have been underestimated. The whole spike protein was spanned by vaccine-associated CD4 TCRs, and dominant responses were seen in regions 160-218 and 743-854.

The CDR3 regions of human TCRbeta chains were subjected to immunosequencing. For the original study's pipeline: Repertoire TCRs were matched against a reference library of SARS-CoV-2-specific TCRs generated with the MIRA antigen-specificity platform. Breadth was defined as the fraction of unique TCRs that were SARS-CoV-2-associated. Depth was defined as the fraction of total T cells that were SARS-CoV-2-associated. Using the MIRA data, each spike-specific TCR was assigned both to the spike region to which the TCR was reactive and to a CD4 or CD8 class. Log10-transformed breadth and depth values were compared by one-way ANOVA with Sidak's multiple comparisons tests. The table comes from immuneACCESS by way of TCRdb, which keeps in-frame sequences with V and J called. Part of the clones is missing from these tables; in studies checked, under half for an unresolved V gene and the rest for unknown reasons. The V and J calls and clone size were taken over from that table, and D and trimming were inferred from the DNA. This sample has about 150,000 clones in its table, and around 93% of those were observed once. 1.1% to 1.5% of the sample is in the top ten clones.

As for this clone: The antigen it binds to is not known. No much larger clone exists at a distance of one base, and base qualities are not known.

Reading the label with the study, this specimen's time point is: baseline before first vaccination. Vaccinee samples came from UK trials COV001 and COV002, including a single-blind randomized controlled phase 2/3 trial of AZD1222 (ChAdOx1 nCoV-19) in healthy adults. For TCRbeta chain sequencing, PBMC samples from trial participants were taken at day 0 and at day 28 after the second dose. V is pared back by 5 bases and J by 9 bases, with 9 bases lying between the germline termini. CDR1 SGHNT and CDR2 YENEEA were looked up in the germline V gene. Inclusive of the bounding cysteine and phenylalanine, the CDR3 is 11 residues long. Just CDR3 DNA is preserved here, 33 bases in frame from base 1.

The sample here was peripheral blood, taken on day 0 of AZD1222 vaccination. This clonotype was sampled from an adult in good health. Recombination joined TRBV11-3 with TRBJ2-3; TRBD2 is possibly the D segment (5 matching bases). In nucleotides, the sequence is TGTGCCAGCAGCCCGGAGGAGACGCAGTATTTT. Translated, it gives CASSPEETQYF.